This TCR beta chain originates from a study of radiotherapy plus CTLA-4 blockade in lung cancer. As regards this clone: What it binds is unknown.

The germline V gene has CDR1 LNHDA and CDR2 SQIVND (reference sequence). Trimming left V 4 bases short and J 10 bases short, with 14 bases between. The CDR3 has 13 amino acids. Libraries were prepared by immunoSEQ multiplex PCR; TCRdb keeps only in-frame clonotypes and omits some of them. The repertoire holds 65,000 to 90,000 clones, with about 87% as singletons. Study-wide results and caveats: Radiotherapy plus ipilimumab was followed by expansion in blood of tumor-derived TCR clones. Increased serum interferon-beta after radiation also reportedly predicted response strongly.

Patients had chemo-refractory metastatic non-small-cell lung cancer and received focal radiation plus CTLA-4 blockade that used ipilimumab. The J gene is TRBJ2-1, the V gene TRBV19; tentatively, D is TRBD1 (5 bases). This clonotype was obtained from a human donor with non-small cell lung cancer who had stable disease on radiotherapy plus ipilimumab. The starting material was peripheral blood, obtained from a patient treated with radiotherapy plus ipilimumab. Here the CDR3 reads CASSTSRAREQFF. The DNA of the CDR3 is TGTGCCAGTAGTACGTCCAGGGCTAGAGAGCAGTTCTTC.